One T cell receptor (beta chain) is described in this entry. Its recognized antigen is unknown. Base qualities were left out, and no much larger clone turns up one base away. This sample was taken from a study of blood T cell repertoires in COVID-19 (TCRdb year 2020). About the full investigation: Collaborator samples came from the United States, Italy and Spain and covered acute and convalescent phases of COVID-19. The prospective study material was composed of cDNA or gDNA derived from T cells, B-cell-depleted T cells, or PBMCs. Deeply sampled blood TCRbeta repertoires from subjects exposed to, actively infected with, or recovered from COVID-19 were included in the dataset. The repertoires were released in a freely available public database meant as a resource for research on the immune response to SARS-CoV-2. Samples came from the ongoing ImmuneRACE study (first 160 participants) plus 1,254 subjects from 6 global collaborators. Sample metadata almost always included a de-identified subject ID, COVID-19 status, age in years and sex. Where available, HLA class I and class II types were taken from metadata supplied by the sample provider and were not determined by assay-based typing.

Points the paper makes about the study in general: The amount of clinical and demographic metadata varied by source and participant and was provided uncurated.

TCRbeta CDR3 regions were amplified from genomic DNA using the immunoSEQ Assay, a bias-controlled multiplex PCR. The paper's data handling went like this. Nucleated cell counts per sample were estimated from amplification of reference gene primers within the assay. To quantify the absolute abundance of each unique TCRbeta CDR3 rearrangement, sequence reads were collapsed and filtered. For each sample, productive Simpson clonality was calculated as the square root of Simpson's diversity index over productive rearrangements. TCRdb took over this immuneACCESS table, retaining in-frame rearrangements with V and J assigned. Such tables are incomplete; in checked studies, under half of the missing clones stem from an unresolved V gene, and the remainder is unexplained. V and J calls and clone size come straight from that table; D and trimming were deduced from the DNA. The sample has under 200,000 clones on record, 70% to 90% of them singletons. The biggest ten clones account for 2.5% of the sample.

Reading the germline V gene gives CDR1 MNHEY and CDR2 SVGEGT. After removal of 6 bases from V and 0 bases from J, the junction retains 10 bases not matched to a gene. Taken from cysteine to phenylalanine, the CDR3 has 16 residues. Just the 48-base CDR3 DNA is kept, in frame starting at base 1. The collaborating institutions used their own protocols to collect whole blood in K2EDTA tubes. For TCRbeta analysis, collaborators shipped samples in one of three forms: frozen whole blood, isolated PBMCs, or DNA extracted from either of those sample types. This sequence was found in a man aged 35 to 55 with active or convalescent COVID-19. The rearranged chain carries TRBV6-2 or TRBV6-3 and TRBJ1-1, with 7 bases in between that match TRBD1. Sequencing was done on a sample of peripheral blood. CDR3 loop: CASSKRQGPMNTEAFF. The DNA sequence is TGTGCCAGCAGCAAACGACAGGGACCCATGAACACTGAAGCTTTCTTT.